This T cell receptor beta chain was found in a study of T cells in Graves' hyperthyroidism and ophthalmopathy. TCR beta CDR3 regions were amplified from RNA transcripts. HTBI primers were used for first-round RT-PCR of the TCR CDR3. MiXCR, applied by TCRdb to the multiplex PCR reads, yields one record per CDR3 protein. Among around 240,000 distinct CDR3 sequences listed, approximately 14% were seen once. Hyperthyroidism patients were newly diagnosed, had disease duration under 2 months, and were aged 18 to 65 years. A patient was excluded if there was uncontrolled infection, other autoimmune disease, pregnancy or lactation. The specimen was blood. This sequence was found in a woman aged 40 to 50 with Graves' hyperthyroidism that later progressed to Graves' ophthalmopathy.

The CDR3 spells CASSFDRTNTEAFF. In DNA form, the CDR3 reads TGTGCCAGCAGCTTTGACAGGACGAACACTGAAGCTTTCTTT. V gene TRBV11-3 combines with J gene TRBJ1-1; D might be TRBD1 (6 bases). The CDR3 sequence is 14 residues long. Germline CDR1 and CDR2: SGHNT and YENEEA. V was trimmed by 3 bases and J by 1 base, leaving 9 bases between them.